A selection of T cell receptor beta chains follows, all from one sample in a study of early T cells in non-severe SARS-CoV-2 infection. From the 5' RACE reads, TCRdb called clonotypes with MiXCR, one entry per CDR3 protein. The sample holds approximately 71,000 distinct CDR3 sequences, 9.5% to 15% seen once. Sequencing used whole blood, obtained at baseline. These receptors all stem from an adult who was a healthcare worker with PCR-confirmed SARS-CoV-2 infection or an uninfected control (not recorded which). Both conserved end residues are part of each CDR3. D genes are given only for firm matches. Clone sizes are given selectively: once, few, many, or a class where the clone is expanded.

CDR3: CASSFGTINEQFF; DNA: TGTGCCAGCAGCTTCGGGACGATCAATGAGCAGTTCTTC; size: few; J: TRBJ2-1; D: NA; V: TRBV7-3
CDR3: CASGGNRGDTQYF; DNA: TGTGCCAGCGGGGGTAACCGTGGAGATACGCAGTATTTT; size: NA; J: TRBJ2-3; D: NA; V: TRBV2
CDR3: CASRGQQTDTQYF; DNA: TGTGCCAGCAGAGGACAGCAAACAGATACGCAGTATTTT; size: few; J: TRBJ2-3; D: NA; V: TRBV6-6
CDR3: CASSQSRTDTQYF; DNA: TGTGCCAGCTCTCAGAGCCGCACAGATACGCAGTATTTT; size: many; J: TRBJ2-3; D: NA; V: TRBV7-2
CDR3: CASSHRQGVNTEAFF; DNA: TGTGCCAGCAGCCATAGACAGGGAGTGAACACTGAAGCTTTCTTT; size: many; J: TRBJ1-1; D: TRBD1; V: TRBV11-2
CDR3: CASSQYRGRDYGYTF; DNA: TGTGCCAGCAGTCAGTACAGGGGGCGCGACTATGGCTACACCTTC; size: NA; J: TRBJ1-2; D: TRBD1; V: TRBV7-9
CDR3: CASSLSGNSPLHF; DNA: TGTGCCAGCAGTTTGAGCGGCAATTCACCCCTCCACTTT; size: NA; J: TRBJ1-6; D: NA; V: TRBV27
CDR3: CASSHPGGPPDTQYF; DNA: TGTGCCAGCAGCCACCCGGGGGGGCCTCCAGATACGCAGTATTTT; size: NA; J: TRBJ2-3; D: TRBD2; V: TRBV3-1
CDR3: CSARFPGTVNTEAFF; DNA: TGCAGTGCTAGATTCCCCGGGACAGTGAACACTGAAGCTTTCTTT; size: NA; J: TRBJ1-1; D: TRBD1; V: TRBV20-1
CDR3: CASRVVRDGGTEAFF; DNA: TGCGCCAGCAGAGTAGTCCGGGACGGGGGCACTGAAGCTTTCTTT; size: NA; J: TRBJ1-1; D: NA; V: TRBV10-2
CDR3: CASSLGGYNSPLHF; DNA: TGTGCCAGCAGCTTAGGCGGGTATAATTCACCCCTCCACTTT; size: many; J: TRBJ1-6; D: NA; V: TRBV7-9
CDR3: CASSLGQLLNYGYTF; DNA: TGTGCCAGCAGCCTGGGACAGCTCTTAAACTATGGCTACACCTTC; size: few; J: TRBJ1-2; D: TRBD1; V: TRBV11-2
CDR3: CASSQDRGGEYEQYF; DNA: TGTGCCAGCAGCCAAGATCGGGGGGGCGAGTACGAGCAGTACTTC; size: NA; J: TRBJ2-7; D: TRBD2; V: TRBV4-2
CDR3: CASSLYPGTGELFF; DNA: TGCGCCAGCAGCTTGTACCCGGGTACCGGGGAGCTGTTTTTT; size: NA; J: TRBJ2-2; D: NA; V: TRBV5-1
CDR3: CASSLFLAGGADTQYF; DNA: TGTGCCAGCAGTTTATTCCTAGCGGGGGGAGCAGATACGCAGTATTTT; size: many; J: TRBJ2-3; D: TRBD2; V: TRBV12-3/TRBV12-4
CDR3: CASSLAVGPGQPQHF; DNA: TGTGCCAGCAGCTTAGCTGTAGGGCCGGGACAGCCCCAGCATTTT; size: few; J: TRBJ1-5; D: NA; V: TRBV7-6
CDR3: CASSLRGNSPLHF; DNA: TGTGCCAGCAGCTTAAGGGGAAATTCACCCCTCCACTTT; size: many; J: TRBJ1-6; D: NA; V: TRBV7-9
CDR3: CASSRTGGDHSPLHF; DNA: TGTGCCAGCAGTCGGACAGGGGGCGACCATTCACCCCTCCACTTT; size: many; J: TRBJ1-6; D: TRBD1; V: TRBV6-5
CDR3: CSARDRSRGAHTQYF; DNA: TGCAGTGCTAGAGATAGGAGTCGGGGGGCCCATACGCAGTATTTT; size: NA; J: TRBJ2-3; D: NA; V: TRBV20-1
CDR3: CSVFGTEHQETQYF; DNA: TGCAGCGTATTTGGCACTGAGCACCAAGAGACCCAGTACTTC; size: many; J: TRBJ2-5; D: NA; V: TRBV29-1
CDR3: CASSRDTFYEQYF; DNA: TGTGCCAGCAGCCGCGACACGTTCTACGAGCAGTACTTC; size: few; J: TRBJ2-7; D: NA; V: TRBV11-2
CDR3: CASSLNSQNTGELFF; DNA: TGCGCCAGCAGCTTGAACAGTCAGAACACCGGGGAGCTGTTTTTT; size: many; J: TRBJ2-2; D: NA; V: TRBV5-1
CDR3: CASSYTRGEVNVLTF; DNA: TGTGCCAGCAGTTACACACGGGGCGAAGTCAACGTCCTGACTTTC; size: NA; J: TRBJ2-6; D: NA; V: TRBV6-5
CDR3: CATRLGGELFF; DNA: TGTGCCACCCGCCTGGGAGGGGAGCTGTTTTTT; size: NA; J: TRBJ2-2; D: NA; V: TRBV11-2
CDR3: CASSLLGQGKTQYF; DNA: TGTGCCAGCAGTTTATTGGGGCAGGGAAAGACCCAGTACTTC; size: NA; J: TRBJ2-5; D: NA; V: TRBV28
CDR3: CASSLGLAGVDNTDTQYF; DNA: TGTGCCAGCAGCCTAGGACTAGCGGGGGTGGATAACACAGATACGCAGTATTTT; size: few; J: TRBJ2-3; D: TRBD2; V: TRBV4-2
CDR3: CASSHVQDSTGELFF; DNA: TGTGCCAGCAGTCACGTCCAGGACAGCACCGGGGAGCTGTTTTTT; size: few; J: TRBJ2-2; D: NA; V: TRBV12-3/TRBV12-4
CDR3: CASSETSGGAGYNEQFF; DNA: TGTGCCAGCAGTGAGACTAGCGGGGGGGCCGGGTACAATGAGCAGTTCTTC; size: many; J: TRBJ2-1; D: TRBD2; V: TRBV6-1
CDR3: CSVESGVSTDTQYF; DNA: TGCAGCGTTGAATCGGGGGTTAGCACAGATACGCAGTATTTT; size: NA; J: TRBJ2-3; D: NA; V: TRBV29-1
CDR3: CASSYDGQEQPQHF; DNA: TGCGCCAGCAGCTACGACGGCCAGGAGCAGCCCCAGCATTTT; size: few; J: TRBJ1-5; D: NA; V: TRBV5-1
CDR3: CATQGATNEKLFF; DNA: TGTGCCACCCAGGGTGCAACTAATGAAAAACTGTTTTTT; size: many; J: TRBJ1-4; D: NA; V: TRBV6-2/TRBV6-3
CDR3: CASSTGGYTEAFF; DNA: TGTGCCAGCAGCACAGGGGGCTACACTGAAGCTTTCTTT; size: few; J: TRBJ1-1; D: TRBD1; V: TRBV2
CDR3: CASSPTRQGSYEQYF; DNA: TGTGCCAGCTCACCAACACGACAGGGCTCCTACGAGCAGTACTTC; size: many; J: TRBJ2-7; D: TRBD1; V: TRBV18
CDR3: CASTPAGTNEQYF; DNA: TGTGCCAGTACCCCGGCAGGGACTAACGAGCAGTACTTC; size: few; J: TRBJ2-7; D: TRBD2; V: TRBV19
CDR3: CASSLVQEKLFF; DNA: TGTGCCAGCAGCTTAGTGCAGGAAAAACTGTTTTTT; size: NA; J: TRBJ1-4; D: NA; V: TRBV7-8
CDR3: CASGLAGTDTQYF; DNA: TGTGCTTCCGGACTAGCGGGCACAGATACGCAGTATTTT; size: NA; J: TRBJ2-3; D: TRBD2; V: TRBV7-8
CDR3: CASSLMTGGNSPLHF; DNA: TGCGCCAGCAGCTTGATGACAGGGGGGAATTCACCCCTCCACTTT; size: NA; J: TRBJ1-6; D: TRBD1; V: TRBV5-1
CDR3: CASSQDGHEIPDNSPLHF; DNA: TGCGCCAGCAGCCAAGATGGGCACGAGATCCCAGATAATTCACCCCTCCACTTT; size: few; J: TRBJ1-6; D: NA; V: TRBV4-3
CDR3: CASSFLSGGPYEQYF; DNA: TGTGCCAGCAGTTTTTTGTCGGGGGGTCCCTACGAGCAGTACTTC; size: NA; J: TRBJ2-7; D: TRBD2; V: TRBV28
CDR3: CASSRGQIAKNIQYF; DNA: TGTGCCAGCAGCCGGGGACAGATAGCCAAAAACATTCAGTACTTC; size: NA; J: TRBJ2-4; D: TRBD1; V: TRBV7-8
CDR3: CSAPRGGQGAYEQYF; DNA: TGCAGTGCCCCCAGGGGGGGACAGGGCGCCTACGAGCAGTACTTC; size: few; J: TRBJ2-7; D: TRBD1; V: TRBV20-1
CDR3: CATGPLGTMNTGELFF; DNA: TGTGCCACAGGGCCTCTCGGGACGATGAACACCGGGGAGCTGTTTTTT; size: NA; J: TRBJ2-2; D: NA; V: TRBV15